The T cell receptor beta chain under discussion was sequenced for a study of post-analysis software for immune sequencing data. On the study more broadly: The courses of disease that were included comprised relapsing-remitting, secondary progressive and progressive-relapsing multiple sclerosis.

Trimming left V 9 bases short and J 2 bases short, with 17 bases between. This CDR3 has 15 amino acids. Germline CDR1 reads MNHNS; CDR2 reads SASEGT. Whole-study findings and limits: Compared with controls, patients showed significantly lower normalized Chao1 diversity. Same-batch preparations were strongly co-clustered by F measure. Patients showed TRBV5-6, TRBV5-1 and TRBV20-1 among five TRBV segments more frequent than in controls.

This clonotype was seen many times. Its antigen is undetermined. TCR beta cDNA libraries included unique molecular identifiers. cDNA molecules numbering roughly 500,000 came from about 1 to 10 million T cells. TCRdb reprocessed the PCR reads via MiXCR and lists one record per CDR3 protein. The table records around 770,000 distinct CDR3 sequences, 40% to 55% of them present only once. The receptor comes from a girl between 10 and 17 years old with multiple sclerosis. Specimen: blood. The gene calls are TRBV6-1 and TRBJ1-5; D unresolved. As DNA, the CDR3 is TGTGCCAGTTCTCGGGTCCCCCTGGGCAATCAGCCCCAGCATTTT. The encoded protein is CASSRVPLGNQPQHF.